A single sample gave rise to the 26 T cell receptor beta chains below, sequenced in a study of T cell changes during pregnancy in multiple sclerosis. Only in-frame clones appear in the TCRdb table, and some are missing; sequencing was by immunoSEQ multiplex PCR. Among around 20,000 clones listed, roughly 89% were seen once. The source was CD4+ T cells from peripheral blood mononuclear cells, collected in the third trimester of pregnancy. Receptors originate from a female donor in good health, enrolled as a control in a pregnancy study.

Worth noting for this clone: The germline gene is not matched at one end of the junction; a read error may be the cause. CDR3 sequence: CATSEAEKNQPQHF. CDR3 coding DNA: TGTGCCACCTCAGAGGCAGAGAAGAATCAGCCCCAGCATTTT. V gene TRBV18 combines with J gene TRBJ1-5; D unclear. The CDR3 covers 14 residues. The germline V gene encodes CDR1 KGHSH and CDR2 LQKENI.

In DNA form, the CDR3 reads TGTGCCAGCTCACCCTACGGTACGCTCTCGAATGAGCAGTTCTTC. This gives the protein CASSPYGTLSNEQFF. The gene calls are TRBV18 and TRBJ2-1; no clear D. V lost 3 bases and J 7 bases, leaving 16 bases between the germline ends. This CDR3 has 15 amino acids. From germline, CDR1 is KGHSH and CDR2 LQKENI.

The genes are TRBV6-6 and TRBJ1-4; 7 positions match TRBD1. The CDR3 length is 16 residues. J lost 1 base, V lost 4 bases, and 6 bases had no gene match. Germline V gene sequence: CDR1 MNHNY, CDR2 SVGAGI (reference sequence). The CDR3 loop reads CASSLQGFGTNEKLFF. The CDR3 DNA follows: TGTGCCAGCAGTTTACAGGGGTTCGGAACTAATGAAAAACTGTTTTTT.

The CDR3 here is CASSESTAGGPEDTQYF. The CDR3 nucleotides are TGCGCCAGCAGTGAGTCGACAGCGGGAGGGCCCGAAGATACGCAGTATTTT. The chain joins TRBV10-2 to TRBJ2-3; 10 positions match TRBD2. In germline, CDR1 is WSHSY, CDR2 SAAADI. The ends lost 0 bases at V and 5 bases at J; junction bases unmatched: 8. The CDR3 covers 17 residues.

V gene TRBV7-6 combines with J gene TRBJ2-2, with D hard to call. The CDR3 sequence is 13 residues long. Germline CDR1 is SGHVS and CDR2 is FNYEAQ. Deletions cut 5 bases from V and 7 bases from J, with 11 bases between. CDR3 in amino acids: CASSPQPSGELFF. The DNA for the CDR3 is TGTGCCAGCAGCCCGCAACCGAGCGGGGAGCTGTTTTTT.

The chain joins TRBV5-4 to TRBJ2-3; D is undetermined. CDR3 length: 14 residues. Germline CDR1 reads SGHNT; CDR2 reads YYREEE (reference sequence). The V and J ends lost 5 bases and 2 bases respectively, with 12 bases between them. CDR3 in DNA: TGTGCCAGCAGTTATCTCGGGTTCACAGATACGCAGTATTTT. The encoded protein is CASSYLGFTDTQYF.

The gene calls are TRBV7-2 and TRBJ2-3, with 11 bases aligning to TRBD2. Germline CDR1 reads SGHTA; CDR2 reads FQGNSA. The J segment lost 5 bases and the V segment lost 3 bases, leaving 10 bases of the junction unmatched. This CDR3 is built from 17 residues. CDR3 nucleotide sequence: TGTGCCAGCAGCTTGGGGGCTAGCGGGGGGCCGGGAGATACGCAGTATTTT. Protein sequence: CASSLGASGGPGDTQYF.

The rearrangement joins TRBV10-3 to TRBJ2-3; TRBD1 matches at 7 bases. Germline V gene data show CDR1 as ENHRY and CDR2 as SYGVKD. The CDR3 totals 14 residues. The V segment lost 10 bases and the J segment 4 bases; nucleotides outside the gene matches: 11. The CDR3 loop reads CANAQGRGADTQYF. The DNA of the CDR3 is TGTGCCAACGCACAGGGGCGAGGGGCAGATACGCAGTATTTT.

The chain is built from TRBV5-1 and TRBJ2-1; TRBD2 matches 14 bases. V shed 0 bases and J 3 bases; nucleotides not matched to a gene: 5. Germline V lookup: CDR1 SGHRS, CDR2 YFSETQ. The CDR3 loop spans 18 amino acids. The CDR3 nucleotides are TGCGCCAGCAGCTTGGGACTAGCGGGAGGGACACGCTACAATGAGCAGTTCTTC. It translates to CASSLGLAGGTRYNEQFF.

The chain couples TRBV4-3 to TRBJ1-2; 10 positions match TRBD1. V gave up 0 bases and J gave up 7 bases; unmatched junction bases: 8. The CDR3 is 16 residues long. Germline loops: CDR1 LGHNA, CDR2 YSLEER. CDR3 in DNA: TGCGCCAGCAGCCAAGATAGGACAGGGGGTGTGGGTGGCTACACCTTC. The encoded protein is CASSQDRTGGVGGYTF.

This rearrangement joins TRBV5-1 to TRBJ1-1, with unresolved D. The CDR3 loop spans 13 amino acids. V was pared by 0 bases and J by 7 bases, with 10 bases between. Germline V gene data show CDR1 as SGHRS and CDR2 as YFSETQ. CDR3 amino acids: CASSLERNLEAFF. The CDR3, as DNA: TGCGCCAGCAGCTTGGAGCGGAACCTTGAAGCTTTCTTT.

This chain links TRBV4-3 with TRBJ2-2; 13 bases agree with TRBD2. The length of the CDR3 is 17 residues. Germline lookup yields CDR1 LGHNA and CDR2 YSLEER. The V segment lost 4 bases and the J segment 1 base; nucleotides outside the gene matches: 3. In nucleotides, the CDR3 is TGCGCCAGCAGCCGAACTAGCGGGGGGGGGAACACCGGGGAGCTGTTTTTT. It specifies CASSRTSGGGNTGELFF.

This chain joins TRBV6-5 and TRBJ1-2, with 7 bases identical to TRBD1. Trimming cost V 5 bases and J 4 bases; bases outside gene matches: 10. The CDR3 loop spans 15 amino acids. Looked up from germline, CDR1 is MNHEY and CDR2 is SVGAGI. CDR3 region: CASSPTGKKGYGYTF. Here the CDR3 DNA reads TGTGCCAGCAGTCCGACAGGGAAGAAGGGCTATGGCTACACCTTC.

The count of this clone is one. J is TRBJ2-1 and V is TRBV7-9, with 8 bases aligning to TRBD1. The germline V gene has CDR1 SEHNR and CDR2 FQNEAQ (reference sequence). CDR3 length: 16 residues. Trimming took 5 bases from V and 7 from J; bases not matched to a gene: 13. The CDR3, as DNA: TGTGCCAGCAGCCCGCGGACAGGGAGAGGGACTAATGAGCAGTTCTTC. Amino acids: CASSPRTGRGTNEQFF. The full variable domain, with the rest looked up from reference TRBV7-9 and TRBJ2-1, is DTGVSQNPRHKITKRGQNVTFRCDPISEHNRLYWYRQTLGQGPEFLTYFQNEAQLEKSRLLSDRFSAERPKGSFSTLEIQRTEQGDSAMYLCASSPRTGRGTNEQFFGPGTRLTVL.

The chain recombines TRBV11-3 with TRBJ2-3; D is unclear. V was cut by 1 base and J by 6 bases, with 11 bases left in between. The CDR3 length is 14 residues. Germline lookup yields CDR1 SGHNT and CDR2 YENEEA. The CDR3 bases are TGTGCCAGCAGCTTAGCAACAGTGGCGGATACGCAGTATTTT. Translating gives CASSLATVADTQYF.

The chain couples TRBV10-3 to TRBJ2-2; 7 bases fit TRBD1. Germline lookup yields CDR1 ENHRY and CDR2 SYGVKD. V lost 6 bases, J lost 1 base, and 5 bases stayed unmatched. The CDR3 contains 15 residues. The CDR3 nucleotides are TGTGCCATCAGCGGGGACAGAGGGAACACCGGGGAGCTGTTTTTT. Amino acid sequence: CAISGDRGNTGELFF.

The rearrangement links TRBV10-3 to TRBJ1-6, with D hard to call. V was trimmed by 0 bases and J by 5 bases, leaving 11 bases between them. CDR1 and CDR2 (germline): ENHRY, SYGVKD. The CDR3 contains 16 residues. CDR3: CAISESMRPNNSPLHF. The DNA for the CDR3 is TGTGCCATCAGTGAGTCGATGAGGCCTAATAATTCACCCCTCCACTTT.

The V and J genes are TRBV4-1 and TRBJ2-1; 12 bases line up with TRBD2. Germline lookup yields CDR1 MGHRA and CDR2 YSYEKL. The CDR3 spans 17 residues. V trimming: 1 base; J trimming: 6 bases; junction bases outside the gene matches: 7. CDR3 protein: CASSQVASGRGFNEQFF. In nucleotides, the CDR3 is TGCGCCAGCAGCCAAGTGGCTAGCGGGAGGGGATTCAATGAGCAGTTCTTC.

The chain uses TRBV19 and TRBJ2-6, with 7 bases that match TRBD2. Trimming took 8 bases from V and 4 from J; bases not matched to a gene: 5. Germline loops: CDR1 LNHDA, CDR2 SQIVND (reference sequence). This CDR3 is 14 amino acids long. Here the CDR3 reads CASGGGSGANVLTF. CDR3 sequence (DNA): TGTGCCAGTGGGGGGGGGTCGGGGGCCAACGTCCTGACTTTC.

The chain has TRBV5-1 and TRBJ2-2, with 8 bases aligning to TRBD1. Germline V gene data show CDR1 as SGHRS and CDR2 as YFSETQ. V lost 1 base to trimming and J lost 5 bases; unmatched junction nucleotides: 4. The CDR3 is made up of 15 amino acids. CDR3 region: CASSLLTGGTGELFF. In DNA, the CDR3 is TGCGCCAGCAGCTTGTTAACAGGGGGGACCGGGGAGCTGTTTTTT.

With regard to this clone: It is unclear where the CDR3 begins or ends on the DNA, so no DNA is shown, and the CDR3 is as TCRdb lists it. J is TRBJ2-2 and V is TRBV9; the D segment call TRBD2 is taken from the table without a DNA check. The CDR3 has 14 residues if both end residues are counted. Germline lookup yields CDR1 SGDLS and CDR2 YYNGEE. The chain's CDR3 is CASSVGVGTGELSF.

The V gene is TRBV28, the J gene TRBJ1-5; a weak D match, TRBD1 (6 bases). The CDR3 extends over 18 amino acids. Germline lookup yields CDR1 MDHEN and CDR2 SYDVKM. V was cut by 5 bases and J by 2 bases, with 22 bases left in between. The CDR3: CASSPLLLLGQRNQPQHF. CDR3 nucleotide sequence: TGTGCCAGCAGTCCACTCCTGCTTCTTGGACAGCGCAATCAGCCCCAGCATTTT.

The chain joins TRBV6-5 to TRBJ1-2; D gene uncertain. Germline assignment: CDR1 MNHEY and CDR2 SVGAGI. V was shortened by 2 bases and J by 4 bases, with 8 bases between the two germline ends. This CDR3 has 13 amino acids. CDR3 bases: TGTGCCAGCAGTTACGCAGGCCTCTATGGCTACACCTTC. Protein sequence: CASSYAGLYGYTF.

The rearrangement joins TRBV9 to TRBJ2-3, with 7 bases aligning to TRBD1. The germline V gene has CDR1 SGDLS and CDR2 YYNGEE. Germline trimming cut 1 base from V and 1 base from J; bases unmatched to any gene: 6. The length of the CDR3 is 16 residues. This CDR3 is CASSVSQGVGTDTQYF. CDR3 in DNA: TGTGCCAGCAGCGTATCCCAGGGGGTGGGCACAGATACGCAGTATTTT.

The DNA for the CDR3 is TGCGCCAGCAGCCCGGGACAGGGTAGCTATGGCTACACCTTC. The encoded protein is CASSPGQGSYGYTF. The rearrangement joins TRBV5-1 to TRBJ1-2, with 9 bases lining up with TRBD1. This CDR3 region has 14 residues. The germline CDR1 and CDR2 sequences are SGHRS and YFSETQ. Trimming cost V 4 bases and J 4 bases; bases outside gene matches: 5. Drawing the rest from reference TRBV5-1 and TRBJ1-2, the complete variable domain is KAGVTQTPRYLIKTRGQQVTLSCSPISGHRSVSWYQQTPGQGLQFLFEYFSETQRNKGNFPGRFSGRQFSNSRSEMNVSTLELGDSALYLCASSPGQGSYGYTFGSGTRLTVV.

The genes are TRBV7-4 and TRBJ2-7; a possible D gene is TRBD1 (5 bases). With 9 bases removed from V and 5 bases from J, the gap between germline ends came to 5 bases. This CDR3 spans 9 amino acids. Germline loops: CDR1 SGHVT, CDR2 SQSDAQ. CDR3 loop: CARGHEQYF. Here the CDR3 DNA reads TGTGCCAGGGGGCACGAGCAGTACTTC.